This T cell receptor (beta chain) was documented in a study of beta chain features in type 1 diabetes. CDR3 length equals 12 residues. V lost 1 base to trimming and J lost 5 bases, with 5 bases between them. Germline lookup yields CDR1 SGHDN and CDR2 FVKESK. Expressed TCRB transcripts got sequenced, as all isolated RNA was reverse transcribed. Method: immunoSEQ multiplex PCR; TCRdb's copy keeps in-frame clones and lacks some. The sample gives over 300,000 clones, under 8.5% of which show up once; approximately 0.47% is in the top ten. The sequence was collected from a woman between 18 and 29 years old in good health. The chain uses TRBV14 and TRBJ2-5; D unclear. Specimen: central memory CD4+ T cells from blood. CDR3 loop: CASSQVRETQYF. As DNA, the CDR3 is TGTGCCAGCAGCCAAGTTCGGGAGACCCAGTACTTC.